The 23 T cell receptor beta chains given below trace back to one sample, sequenced in a study of blood T cell repertoires in COVID-19. The repertoire was sequenced with immunoSEQ multiplex PCR; TCRdb's copy has only in-frame clones and lacks some. The data hold more than 200,000 clones, with approximately 90% observed a single time. The source material was PBMCs or T cells enriched from blood (not recorded which). All receptors derive from a woman aged 25-40 years who had recovered from COVID-19.

The CDR3: CASSLLVGELFF. The CDR3 DNA is TGTGCCAGCAGTTTATTAGTCGGGGAGCTGTTTTTT. The V gene is TRBV28, the J gene TRBJ2-2, with D uncertain. The CDR3 sequence is 12 residues long. V lost 1 base, J lost 7 bases, and 4 bases lay in between. Germline-derived CDR1 and CDR2 are MDHEN and SYDVKM.

The V gene is TRBV7-3, the J gene TRBJ2-3, with 15 bases fitting TRBD2. V was pared by 2 bases and J by 3 bases, with 3 bases of the junction left unmatched. The CDR3 spans 17 residues. CDR1 and CDR2 from the germline V gene are SGHTA and FQGTGA. The chain's CDR3 is CASSLGLAGGQTDTQYF. The CDR3 DNA sequence: TGTGCCAGCAGCTTAGGACTAGCGGGAGGGCAGACAGATACGCAGTATTTT.

Concerning this clone itself: Other DNA sequences in this specimen translate into the identical CDR3. This chain joins TRBV12-5 and TRBJ2-1, with 12 bases that match TRBD2. Germline CDR1 and CDR2: LGHNT and FRNRAP. Trimming cost V 1 base and J 6 bases; bases outside gene matches: 1. This CDR3 has 15 amino acids. The CDR3 DNA sequence: TGTGCTAGTGGTTTGGGACTAGCGGGGGCCAATGAGCAGTTCTTC. Translation gives CASGLGLAGANEQFF.

The chain uses TRBV7-6 and TRBJ2-7; TRBD1 aligns across 8 bases. Germline values: CDR1 SGHVS, CDR2 FNYEAQ. The CDR3 is 13 amino acids. V was pared by 5 bases and J by 3 bases, with 3 bases of the junction left unmatched. The CDR3 DNA follows: TGTGCCAGCAGCCCGGACAGGGTCTACGAGCAGTACTTC. It encodes CASSPDRVYEQYF.

This chain joins TRBV19 and TRBJ2-1; 14 positions match TRBD2. The V gene's germline CDR1 is LNHDA and CDR2 SQIVND (reference sequence). V lost 11 bases and J lost 2; bases outside the gene matches: 11. The CDR3 has 17 amino acids. This chain's CDR3 is CAAGLAGGTRTYNEQFF. DNA of the CDR3: TGTGCCGCCGGACTAGCGGGAGGTACCCGAACCTACAATGAGCAGTTCTTC.

This chain connects TRBV11-2 to TRBJ2-7; 9 bases map to TRBD1. CDR1 and CDR2 from the germline V gene are SGHAT and FQNNGV. V lost 1 base and J lost 1; bases outside the gene matches: 2. This CDR3 contains 15 residues. The CDR3 region is CASSLAGQGSYEQYF. Here the CDR3 DNA reads TGTGCCAGCAGCTTAGCCGGACAGGGGTCCTACGAGCAGTACTTC.

The genes are TRBV19 and TRBJ1-2; 7 bases are a match to TRBD1. The trim removed 2 bases at V and 3 bases at J, leaving 3 bases unmatched. Germline V gives CDR1 LNHDA, CDR2 SQIVND (reference sequence). CDR3 length: 14 residues. The chain's CDR3 is CASSISQGDYGYTF. DNA of the CDR3: TGTGCCAGTAGTATAAGTCAGGGGGACTATGGCTACACCTTC. Drawing the rest from reference TRBV19 and TRBJ1-2, the complete variable domain is DGGITQSPKYLFRKEGQNVTLSCEQNLNHDAMYWYRQDPGQGLRLIYYSQIVNDFQKGDIAEGYSVSREKKESFPLTVTSAQKNPTAFYLCASSISQGDYGYTFGSGTRLTVV.

The chain uses TRBV28 and TRBJ1-5; D remains unclear. The V end was cut by 2 bases, the J end by 0 bases, with 8 bases between. Germline CDR1 and CDR2: MDHEN and SYDVKM. CDR3 length: 15 residues. The CDR3 sequence: CASSLLRDSNQPQHF. The DNA of the CDR3 is TGTGCCAGCAGTTTACTCCGGGATAGCAATCAGCCCCAGCATTTT.

The chain employs TRBV5-4 and TRBJ2-1, with 8 bases aligning to TRBD2. The CDR3 contains 17 residues. Germline values: CDR1 SGHNT, CDR2 YYREEE (reference sequence). Trimming at V came to 0 bases and at J to 4 bases, leaving 9 bases not matched to a gene. The CDR3 protein is CASSLAKLLAGYNEQFF. The DNA of the CDR3 is TGTGCCAGCAGCTTGGCCAAGTTGCTAGCGGGTTACAATGAGCAGTTCTTC.

V gene TRBV29-1 combines with J gene TRBJ2-1, with D unresolved. CDR1 and CDR2 (germline): SQVTM, ANQGSEA. V dropped 0 bases and J dropped 4 bases, with 7 bases sitting between them. This CDR3 is 13 amino acids long. The CDR3 DNA reads TGCAGCGTTGAAGAGAATCAGTACAATGAGCAGTTCTTC. This encodes CSVEENQYNEQFF.

This sequence joins TRBV7-9 and TRBJ2-7; D gene uncertain. Trimming cost V 3 bases and J 3 bases, with 9 bases left between them. The CDR3 runs to 13 residues. CDR1 and CDR2 (germline): SEHNR, FQNEAQ (reference sequence). Written as DNA, the CDR3 is TGTGCCAGCAGCTTTGCAGAAAACTACGAGCAGTACTTC. Translation gives CASSFAENYEQYF.

This clone was seen only once. The CDR3: CASSRRQGEGDTQYF. The CDR3 bases are TGTGCCAGCAGCCGTCGACAGGGGGAAGGAGATACGCAGTATTTT. This chain joins TRBV28 and TRBJ2-3, with 9 bases aligning to TRBD1. J gave up 5 bases and V 6 bases, and 9 bases lay outside the gene matches. The CDR3 length is 15 residues. Germline CDR1 MDHEN, CDR2 SYDVKM.

This chain joins TRBV6-2 or TRBV6-3 and TRBJ2-4; D is possibly TRBD1 (8 bases). Germline V CDR1 and CDR2: MNHEY, SVGEGT. Deletions cut 0 bases from V and 6 bases from J, with 15 bases between. The CDR3 has 16 amino acids. The CDR3 here is CASSYSAGGGGNIQYF. The DNA of the CDR3 is TGTGCCAGCAGTTACTCAGCAGGGGGCGGGGGAAACATTCAGTACTTC.

The J gene is TRBJ2-3, the V gene TRBV15; 7 bases agree with TRBD1. The CDR3 has 16 amino acids. The germline gives CDR1 LNHNV, CDR2 YYDKDF (reference sequence). V was pared by 0 bases and J by 2 bases, with 5 bases of the junction left unmatched. The DNA for the CDR3 is TGTGCCACCAGCAGAGATTCAGGGGGTTTCACAGATACGCAGTATTTT. Its translation: CATSRDSGGFTDTQYF.

The genes are TRBV4-2 and TRBJ1-6; TRBD1 aligns across 9 bases. Trimming at V came to 1 base and at J to 10 bases, leaving 5 bases not matched to a gene. Germline assignment: CDR1 LGHNA and CDR2 YNFKEQ. The CDR3 is 15 amino acids. The CDR3 protein is CASSQATGGGSPLHF. The CDR3, as DNA: TGTGCCAGCAGCCAAGCGACAGGGGGAGGATCACCCCTCCACTTT.

The CDR3: CASRTGISNTGELFF. The CDR3 DNA reads as TGTGCCAGCAGGACCGGGATCTCGAACACCGGGGAGCTGTTTTTT. The J gene is TRBJ2-2, the V gene TRBV7-3, with D possibly TRBD2 on 5 matching bases. V was shortened by 6 bases and J by 0 bases, with 11 bases between the two germline ends. Germline CDR1 is SGHTA and CDR2 is FQGTGA. CDR3 size: 15 residues.

J is TRBJ2-7 and V is TRBV2; D may be TRBD1 (6 bases). Germline V gives CDR1 SNHLY, CDR2 FYNNEI. The CDR3 extends over 13 amino acids. The V and J ends lost 5 bases and 2 bases respectively, with 10 bases between them. Here the CDR3 DNA reads TGTGCCAGCAGTCGGGACAACACCTACGAGCAGTACTTC. As protein: CASSRDNTYEQYF.

The chain is built from TRBV7-3 and TRBJ2-5; D remains ambiguous. The CDR3 contains 14 residues. CDR1 and CDR2 from the germline V gene are SGHTA and FQGTGA. Trimming left V 5 bases short and J 3 bases short, with 13 bases between. The CDR3 is CASSPGVRKETQYF. In DNA, the CDR3 is TGTGCCAGCAGCCCCGGAGTTAGGAAAGAGACCCAGTACTTC.

The rearrangement uses TRBV4-1 and TRBJ1-1; TRBD1 aligns across 9 bases. V was clipped by 1 base and J by 5 bases; unmatched bases: 11. This CDR3 is built from 17 residues. Germline CDR1 is MGHRA and CDR2 is YSYEKL. The CDR3, as DNA: TGCGCCAGCAGCCAAGGTCGGTGGGACAGGGTGGGAACTGAAGCTTTCTTT. This codes for CASSQGRWDRVGTEAFF.

This chain uses TRBV6-2 or TRBV6-3 with TRBJ1-2; 11 bases fit TRBD1. Per the germline V gene, CDR1 is MNHEY and CDR2 is SVGEGT. Unmatched junction bases numbered 9, after V lost 6 bases and J lost 6 bases. CDR3 length: 15 amino acids. CDR3 nucleotide sequence: TGTGCCAGCAGCCTCGGGACAGGGGGAAGGGATGGCTACACCTTC. Translated, it gives CASSLGTGGRDGYTF.

For this clone: This specimen includes other DNA sequences encoding the same CDR3. The chain uses TRBV7-2 and TRBJ1-5, with 7 positions matching TRBD1. The CDR3 is 15 amino acids. Looked up from germline, CDR1 is SGHTA and CDR2 is FQGNSA. V lost 1 base and J lost 1; bases outside the gene matches: 1. The DNA of the CDR3 is TGTGCCAGCAGCTTAGTACAGGGGAGCAATCAGCCCCAGCATTTT. This encodes CASSLVQGSNQPQHF.

This clone was picked up one time. V and J are TRBV7-2 and TRBJ2-3; weak D call: TRBD2 (7 bases). V was trimmed by 0 bases and J by 8 bases, leaving 12 bases between them. This CDR3 has 14 residues. The V gene's germline CDR1 is SGHTA and CDR2 FQGNSA. CDR3 amino acids: CASSLARRGGTQYF. The CDR3 DNA reads as TGTGCCAGCAGCTTAGCTCGTAGGGGGGGTACGCAGTATTTT.

The chain is built from TRBV5-1 and TRBJ2-7; 10 bases fit TRBD2. This CDR3 spans 14 amino acids. V shed 1 base and J 6 bases; nucleotides not matched to a gene: 4. CDR1 and CDR2 from the germline V gene are SGHRS and YFSETQ. This CDR3 is CASSLNLAGAEQYF. The CDR3 nucleotides read TGCGCCAGCAGCTTGAACCTAGCGGGAGCCGAGCAGTACTTC.